The present entry profiles one T cell receptor (beta chain) with its context. Its antigen is not known. The length of the CDR3 is 14 residues. Trimming shortened V by 8 bases and J by 2 bases, and 13 bases separated the two germline ends. Germline V lookup: CDR1 SEHNR, CDR2 FQNEAQ (reference sequence). Collection occurred without any documented infections or immune events in donors. The data derive from a study of identifying expanded T cells in peripheral blood. Study-wide results and limits: Clone count variance between approximately 2-week samples rose with total template count.

Using immunoSEQ multiplex PCR, the repertoire was profiled, and TCRdb retains in-frame clones only, with some absent. The sample contains more than 75,000 clones, around nine tenths of which appear only once. V and J are TRBV7-9 and TRBJ1-3; possibly TRBD1 for D (5 bases). This clonotype originated in a person aged 18 to 75 in good health. What was sequenced was blood. The CDR3 loop reads CASQQDTTGNTIYF. CDR3 bases: TGTGCCAGCCAACAGGATACAACTGGAAACACCATATATTTT.